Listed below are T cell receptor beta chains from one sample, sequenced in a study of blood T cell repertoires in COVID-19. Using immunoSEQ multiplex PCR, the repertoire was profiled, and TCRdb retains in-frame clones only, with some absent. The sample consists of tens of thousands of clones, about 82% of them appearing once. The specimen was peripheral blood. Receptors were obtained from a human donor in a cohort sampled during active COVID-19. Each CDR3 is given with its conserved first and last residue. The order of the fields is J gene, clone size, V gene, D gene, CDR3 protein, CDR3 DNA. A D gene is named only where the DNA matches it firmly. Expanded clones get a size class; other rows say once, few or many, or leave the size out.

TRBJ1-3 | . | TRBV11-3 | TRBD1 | CASSRDSTGNTIYF | TGTGCCAGCAGCCGGGACAGCACTGGAAACACCATATATTTT
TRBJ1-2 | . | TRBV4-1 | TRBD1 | CASSQRTGGTTGYGYTF | TGCGCCAGCAGCCAGAGGACAGGGGGGACCACTGGCTATGGCTACACCTTC
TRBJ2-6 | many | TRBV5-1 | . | CASSLGGQPGANVLTF | TGCGCCAGCAGCTTGGGGGGGCAGCCCGGGGCCAACGTCCTGACTTTC
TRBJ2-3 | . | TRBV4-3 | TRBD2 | CASSQVGLGADTQYF | TGCGCCAGCAGCCAGGTCGGACTAGGGGCAGATACGCAGTATTTT
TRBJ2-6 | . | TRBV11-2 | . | CASSFGHFSGANVLTF | TGTGCCAGCAGCTTTGGGCATTTCTCTGGGGCCAACGTCCTGACTTTC
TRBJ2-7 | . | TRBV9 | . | CASSSGLGPPEQYF | TGTGCCAGCAGCTCCGGACTGGGTCCGCCCGAGCAGTACTTC
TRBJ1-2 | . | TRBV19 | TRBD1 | CASSAPTGGARGYTF | TGTGCCAGTAGTGCCCCGACAGGGGGCGCCCGTGGCTACACCTTC
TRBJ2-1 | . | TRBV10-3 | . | CAINGRQEPGNEQFF | TGTGCCATCAACGGCAGACAGGAACCTGGCAATGAGCAGTTCTTC
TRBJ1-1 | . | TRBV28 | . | CASSFLRRQTTEAFF | TGTGCCAGCAGTTTCCTCAGGCGTCAGACGACTGAAGCTTTCTTT
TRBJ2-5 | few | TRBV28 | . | CASSLLATQETQYF | TGTGCCAGCAGTTTATTAGCGACACAAGAGACCCAGTACTTC
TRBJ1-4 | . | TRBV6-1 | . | CASSERAATNEKLFF | TGTGCCAGCAGTGAGAGGGCAGCAACTAATGAAAAACTGTTTTTT
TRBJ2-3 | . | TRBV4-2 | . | CASSQDGGTDTQYF | TGTGCCAGCAGCCAAGATGGGGGGACAGATACGCAGTATTTT
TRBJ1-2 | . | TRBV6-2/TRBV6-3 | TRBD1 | CASSLQGARGYTF | TGTGCCAGCAGTTTACAGGGGGCTCGCGGCTACACCTTC
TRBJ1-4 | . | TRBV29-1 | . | CSAWTAEKLFF | TGCAGCGCCTGGACAGCTGAAAAACTGTTTTTT
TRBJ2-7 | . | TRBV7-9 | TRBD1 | CASSPSGQGAYEQYF | TGTGCCAGCAGCCCTTCGGGACAGGGGGCGTACGAGCAGTACTTC
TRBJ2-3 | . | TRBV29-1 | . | CSVRGSTDTQYF | TGCAGCGTACGAGGGAGCACAGATACGCAGTATTTT
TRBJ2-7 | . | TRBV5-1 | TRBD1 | CASSPGQVVDEQYF | TGCGCCAGCAGCCCTGGACAGGTCGTAGACGAGCAGTACTTC
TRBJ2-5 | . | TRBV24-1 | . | CATSDPRTRGQETQYF | TGTGCCACCAGTGACCCCCGGACTAGGGGGCAAGAGACCCAGTACTTC
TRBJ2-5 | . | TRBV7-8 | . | CASSLGVGPGARQTQYF | TGTGCCAGCAGCTTGGGGGTTGGTCCAGGGGCCCGACAGACCCAGTACTTC
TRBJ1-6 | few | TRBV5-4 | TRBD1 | CASSLEGGGSPLHF | TGTGCCAGCAGCTTGGAAGGGGGCGGTTCACCCCTCCACTTT
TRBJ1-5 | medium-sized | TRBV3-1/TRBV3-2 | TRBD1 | CASSQGGTGQFNQPQHF | TGTGCCAGCAGCCAAGGAGGGACAGGGCAATTCAATCAGCCCCAGCATTTT
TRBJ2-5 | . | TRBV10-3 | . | CAIRESTGVFETQYF | TGTGCCATCAGGGAGAGCACGGGGGTATTTGAGACCCAGTACTTC
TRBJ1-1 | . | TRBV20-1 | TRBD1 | CSASQGAGSTEAFF | TGCAGTGCTAGTCAGGGGGCCGGTAGTACTGAAGCTTTCTTT
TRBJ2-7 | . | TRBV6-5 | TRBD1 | CASSWDSITSYEQYF | TGTGCCAGCAGTTGGGACAGTATTACCTCCTACGAGCAGTACTTC
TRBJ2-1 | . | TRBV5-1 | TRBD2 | CASSSGTSGRASSYNEQFF | TGCGCCAGCAGCTCGGGCACTAGCGGGAGGGCCTCTAGCTACAATGAGCAGTTCTTC
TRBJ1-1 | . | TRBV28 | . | CASSLRLTEAFF | TGTGCCAGCAGTTTGCGTCTCACTGAAGCTTTCTTT
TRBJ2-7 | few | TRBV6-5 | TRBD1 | CASSHPTGVYEQYF | TGTGCCAGCAGTCACCCAACAGGGGTCTACGAGCAGTACTTC
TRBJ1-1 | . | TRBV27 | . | CASSLSVQFNTEAFF | TGTGCCAGCAGTTTATCGGTACAGTTTAACACTGAAGCTTTCTTT
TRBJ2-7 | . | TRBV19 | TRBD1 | CASSPPHTGAFTYEQYF | TGTGCCAGTAGTCCCCCGCATACAGGGGCCTTTACCTACGAGCAGTACTTC
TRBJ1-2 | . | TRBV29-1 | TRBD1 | CSVDSGTDYGYTF | TGCAGCGTGGACTCCGGGACAGACTATGGCTACACCTTC
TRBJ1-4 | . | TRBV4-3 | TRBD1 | CASSRDRGSNNEKLFF | TGCGCCAGCTCAAGGGACAGGGGAAGTAATAATGAAAAACTGTTTTTT
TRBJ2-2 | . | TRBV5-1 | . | CASSSTGIRGTGELFF | TGCGCCAGCAGTAGTACCGGGATCCGAGGTACCGGGGAGCTGTTTTTT
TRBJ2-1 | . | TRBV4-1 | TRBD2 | CASSLTGGTYNEQFF | TGCGCCAGCAGTTTGACGGGAGGCACCTACAATGAGCAGTTCTTC
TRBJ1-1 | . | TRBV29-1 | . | CSVKSLGGEAFF | TGCAGCGTCAAATCACTAGGGGGTGAAGCTTTCTTT
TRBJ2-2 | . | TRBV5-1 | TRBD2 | CASSLWGKREGQPGELFF | TGCGCCAGCAGCTTGTGGGGGAAGCGGGAGGGCCAACCCGGGGAGCTGTTTTTT
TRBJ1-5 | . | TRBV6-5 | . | CASSYRGSSQPQHF | TGTGCCAGCAGTTACCGGGGGAGCAGTCAGCCCCAGCATTTT
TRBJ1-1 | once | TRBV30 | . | CAWSVQWIEAFF | TGTGCCTGGAGTGTACAGTGGATTGAAGCTTTCTTT
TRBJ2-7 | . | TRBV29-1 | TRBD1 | CSVVSRQGSYEQYF | TGCAGCGTTGTCTCTCGACAGGGCAGCTACGAGCAGTACTTC
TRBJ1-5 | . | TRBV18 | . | CASSPSGLGGQPQHF | TGTGCCAGCTCACCATCCGGACTGGGCGGACAGCCCCAGCATTTT
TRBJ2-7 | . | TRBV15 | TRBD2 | CATATGGYEQYF | TGTGCCACCGCGACGGGGGGCTACGAGCAGTACTTC